This TCR beta chain was documented in a study of Tregs in tolerant kidney transplant recipients. Whole-study context: An approximately 3-day belatacept mixed lymphocyte reaction, sometimes plus 5-day graft donor restimulation, preceded CD4+CD25+CD127- sorting. Sorting used antibodies to exclude donor cells.

Using immunoSEQ multiplex PCR, the repertoire was profiled, and TCRdb retains in-frame clones only, with some absent. The sample includes 35,000 to 50,000 clones, around 95% of them seen just once. The ends were cut back, 5 bases at V and 2 bases at J, with 4 bases in the middle. Germline V gene sequence: CDR1 GTSNPN, CDR2 SVGIG (reference sequence). This CDR3 spans 11 amino acids. Turning to this clone: Its antigen remains unknown.

What was sequenced was Tregs from blood cultured with allogeneic cells. The receptor was isolated from a human donor in good health. The genes are TRBV30 and TRBJ2-1; no clear D gene. CDR3 residues: CAWDTYNEQFF. The CDR3 coding sequence is TGTGCCTGGGACACCTACAATGAGCAGTTCTTC.